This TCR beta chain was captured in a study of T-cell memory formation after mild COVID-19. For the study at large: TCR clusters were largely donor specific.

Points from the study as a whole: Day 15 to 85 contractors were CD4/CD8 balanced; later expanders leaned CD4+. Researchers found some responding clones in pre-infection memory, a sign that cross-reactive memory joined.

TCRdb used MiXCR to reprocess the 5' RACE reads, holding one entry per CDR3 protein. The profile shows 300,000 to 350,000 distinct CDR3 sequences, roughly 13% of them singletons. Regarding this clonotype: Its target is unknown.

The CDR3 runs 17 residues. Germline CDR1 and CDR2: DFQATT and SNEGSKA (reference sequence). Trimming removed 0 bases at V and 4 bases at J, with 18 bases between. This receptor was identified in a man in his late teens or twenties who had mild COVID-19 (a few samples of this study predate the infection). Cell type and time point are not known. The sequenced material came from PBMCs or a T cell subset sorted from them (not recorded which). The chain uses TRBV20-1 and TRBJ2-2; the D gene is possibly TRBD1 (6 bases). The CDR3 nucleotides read TGCAGTGCTAGAGATCCCAGGTTACAGGGATTCACCGGGGAGCTGTTTTTT. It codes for CSARDPRLQGFTGELFF.